This T cell receptor (beta chain) is drawn from a study of blood T cell dynamics during melanoma immunotherapy. This sample's time point: pre-treatment baseline. The method was immunoSEQ multiplex PCR; TCRdb's version includes in-frame clones alone and lacks a portion of them. This sample carries roughly 16,000 clones, just over 90% of them seen once, and the ten largest clones take about 2%. With 0 bases removed from V and 4 bases from J, the gap between germline ends came to 17 bases. The length of the CDR3 is 17 residues. Germline CDR1 is SGHRS and CDR2 is YFSETQ. The rearrangement uses TRBV5-1 and TRBJ1-3, with no clear D. The sample in question was blood, obtained from a patient treated with checkpoint blockade. The origin of this receptor is a human donor with melanoma. CDR3 sequence: CASSLVGVEGLGNTIYF. The CDR3 DNA reads TGCGCCAGCAGCTTGGTCGGCGTAGAGGGCTTAGGAAACACCATATATTTT.